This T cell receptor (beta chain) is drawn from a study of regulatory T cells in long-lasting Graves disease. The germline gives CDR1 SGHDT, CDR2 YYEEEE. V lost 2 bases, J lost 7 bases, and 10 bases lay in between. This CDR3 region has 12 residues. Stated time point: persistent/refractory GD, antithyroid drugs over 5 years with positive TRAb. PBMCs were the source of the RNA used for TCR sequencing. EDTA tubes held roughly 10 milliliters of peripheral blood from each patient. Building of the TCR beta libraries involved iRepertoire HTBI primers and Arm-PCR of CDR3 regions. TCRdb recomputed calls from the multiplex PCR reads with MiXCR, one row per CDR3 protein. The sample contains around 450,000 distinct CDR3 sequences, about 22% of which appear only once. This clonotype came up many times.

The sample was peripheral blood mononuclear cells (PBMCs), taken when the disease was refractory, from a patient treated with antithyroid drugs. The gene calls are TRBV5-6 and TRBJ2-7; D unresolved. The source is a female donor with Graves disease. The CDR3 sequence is CASSFRAGEQYF. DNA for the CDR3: TGTGCCAGCAGCTTCCGAGCTGGGGAGCAGTACTTC.